This T cell receptor (beta chain) was captured in a study of T cell repertoires in cytomegalovirus infection. Study context: It was the public TCR beta signatures that indicated both CMV infection and matching HLA type. Study-level points and caveats: HLA-C-restricted CMV-specific TCR beta clonotypes prevailed in the ex vivo response.

Concerning this clonotype: Its antigen is undetermined.

V shed 6 bases and J shed 9 bases, with 12 bases lying between them. This CDR3 contains 13 residues. TCRdb reanalysed the reads using MiXCR and keeps one entry per CDR3 protein. This table has some 800,000 distinct CDR3 sequences, around a third appearing once. This sequence originates from a human donor in good health (CMV status not recorded). Some clones in this sample may be carry-over from other donors' samples. The rearrangement uses TRBV12-3 or TRBV12-4 and TRBJ1-6; the D gene is possibly TRBD1 (5 bases). This sample comprised cultured CD8+ T cells from PBMCs, obtained from culture after CMV antigen stimulation. The CDR3 DNA sequence: TGTGCCAGCAGCGGGGGAGCGCGTTCACCCCTCCACTTT. Its protein product is CASSGGARSPLHF.